This T cell receptor (beta chain) was observed in a study of cytomegalovirus exposure and HLA in healthy donors. Study-level findings and limits: TCR beta chains numbering more than 150 were designated cytomegalovirus-associated. Per a prior analysis, the majority of TCR beta V segments were productive roughly 87% or roughly 30% of the time.

J lost 5 bases, V lost 3 bases, and 11 bases had no gene match. The CDR3 length is 16 residues. Germline V gene sequence: CDR1 SGHVS, CDR2 FQNEAQ. In the case of this clone: Its target is unknown.

In the PCR, 60 Vbeta and 13 Jbeta primers were used. Data came from immunoSEQ multiplex PCR; TCRdb stores just in-frame clones and leaves some out. The sample yields under 300,000 clones, approximately 84% seen once. The chain carries TRBV7-8 and TRBJ1-2; TRBD1 matches at 8 bases. This clonotype was sampled from a middle-aged woman in good health and CMV-seropositive. Sample: PBMCs. CDR3 amino acids: CASSLGTGWAGYGYTF. The DNA of the CDR3 is TGTGCCAGCAGCTTGGGGACAGGTTGGGCGGGGTATGGCTACACCTTC.